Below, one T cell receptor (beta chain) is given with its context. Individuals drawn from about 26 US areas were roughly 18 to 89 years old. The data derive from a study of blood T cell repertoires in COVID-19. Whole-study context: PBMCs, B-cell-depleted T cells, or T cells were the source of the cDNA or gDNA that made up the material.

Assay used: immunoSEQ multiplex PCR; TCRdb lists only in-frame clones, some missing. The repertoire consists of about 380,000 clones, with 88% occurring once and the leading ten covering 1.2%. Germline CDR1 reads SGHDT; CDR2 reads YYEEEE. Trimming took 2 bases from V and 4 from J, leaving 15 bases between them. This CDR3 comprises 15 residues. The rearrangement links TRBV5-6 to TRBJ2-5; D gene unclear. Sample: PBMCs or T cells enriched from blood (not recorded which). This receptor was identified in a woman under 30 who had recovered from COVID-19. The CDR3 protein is CASSLQSSSGETQYF. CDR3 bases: TGTGCCAGCAGCTTACAAAGTTCGTCGGGAGAGACCCAGTACTTC.